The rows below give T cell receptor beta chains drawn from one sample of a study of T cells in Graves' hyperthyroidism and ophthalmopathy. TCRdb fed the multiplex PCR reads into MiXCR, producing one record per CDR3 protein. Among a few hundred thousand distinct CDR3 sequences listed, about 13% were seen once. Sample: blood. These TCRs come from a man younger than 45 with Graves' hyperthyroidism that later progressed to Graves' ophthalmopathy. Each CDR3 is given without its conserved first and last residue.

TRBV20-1 SARRGVGKNIQY
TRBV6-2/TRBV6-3 ASKEFGQPQH
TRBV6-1 ASSVPGTGVEQY
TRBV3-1 ASSQSRVGGTDTQY
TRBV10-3 AISPGADQPQH
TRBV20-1 SARPRTSGWYEQY
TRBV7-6 ASSPGGGTEAF
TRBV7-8 ASSTPGQRGSPLH
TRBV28 ASSLSSGGHQETQY
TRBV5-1 ASSEDRGNTDTQY
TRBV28 ANTGANVLT
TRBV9 ASSLQGSAGNTIY
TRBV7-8 ASSPGLSRAYEQY
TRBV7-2 ASSARQADSPLH
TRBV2 ASSLDILYEQY
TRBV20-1 SATGPQGNSPLH
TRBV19 ASSILLSTASTDTQY
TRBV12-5 ASKGAVNQPQH
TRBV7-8 ASSWESSYNSPLH
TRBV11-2 ASSYNPGENTEAF
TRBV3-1 ASSQDWPSYEQY
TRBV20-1 SARDLVDRGPPSGANVLT
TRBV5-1 ASSLGRVNNEQF
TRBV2 ASSFGQGINQPQH
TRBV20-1 SAREGTRGTQY
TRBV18 ASSPPTGTYEQY
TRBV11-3 ASSPQTSGATDTQY
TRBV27 ASSLSYGSRSEQF
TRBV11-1 ASSSRTGGLLKTEAF
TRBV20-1 SANRGQKDTQY
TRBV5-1 ASSSGLGLSNTGELF
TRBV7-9 ASSLGVGTRSTDTQY
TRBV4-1 ASSREGYGNTEAF
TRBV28 ASSLIRDQYQPQH
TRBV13 ASSKLQGFQETQY
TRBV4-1 ASSQASGGAYEQY
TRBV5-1 ASSYGGNTGELF
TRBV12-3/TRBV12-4 ASRAGKNYGYT
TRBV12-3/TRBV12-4 ASSFGREDGYT
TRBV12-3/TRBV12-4 ASNYYQSSYNEQF
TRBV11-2 ASRSPGQGIYNEQF
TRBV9 ASSVEGRREEQF
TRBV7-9 ASSFRTVYEQY
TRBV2 ASSKTPGQLNTEAF
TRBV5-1 ASSRDRSTDTQY
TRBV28 ASSLGTLGGGLKDEQF
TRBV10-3 AISDIARGITEAF
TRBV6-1 ASSTYTQGLIQY
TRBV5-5 ASSSWTSQETQY
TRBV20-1 SARVQGASSYNEQF
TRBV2 ASSPGDSLGADTQY
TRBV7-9 ASSLMGLAGLDTQY